The rows below give T cell receptor beta chains drawn from one sample of a study of STAT3 mutations in large granular lymphocyte leukemia. Method: immunoSEQ multiplex PCR; TCRdb's copy keeps in-frame clones and lacks some. The sample lists tens of thousands of clones, 94% occurring once. Sequenced: peripheral blood mononuclear cells. The receptors here all came from a man in his forties with T-cell large granular lymphocyte leukemia. Some clones in this sample may be carry-over from other donors' samples. Both conserved end residues are part of each CDR3.

J: TRBJ1-6
V: TRBV27
CDR3: CASRDSGNSPLHF

J: TRBJ1-5
V: TRBV6-5
CDR3: CASRAGPGGPQHF

J: TRBJ2-5
V: TRBV4-1
CDR3: CASSQGLTSGGPQETQYF

J: TRBJ1-1
V: TRBV6-6
CDR3: CASSYSGTGGTEAFF

J: TRBJ2-3
V: TRBV5-1
CDR3: CASSLAGPGYMTDTQYF

J: TRBJ2-5
V: TRBV18
CDR3: CATRLAGPVGFGGTQYF

J: TRBJ1-1
V: TRBV5-4
CDR3: CASPAGSWGTEAFF

J: TRBJ2-2
V: TRBV5-1
CDR3: CASSSRGTGELFF

J: TRBJ1-1
V: TRBV5-4
CDR3: CASSLNTEAFF

J: TRBJ1-4
V: TRBV11-2
CDR3: CASSLRLVNTNEKLFF

J: TRBJ2-7
V: TRBV5-1
CDR3: CASSRTGEHEQYF

J: TRBJ2-1
V: TRBV5-1
CDR3: CASSQNSGGLYNEQFF

J: TRBJ1-1
V: TRBV5-1
CDR3: CASSLDRGDTEAFF

J: TRBJ2-2
V: TRBV29-1
CDR3: CSVEWSRQPYTGELFF

J: TRBJ2-7
V: TRBV6-6
CDR3: CASSYRTAYEQYF

J: TRBJ1-2
V: TRBV7-9
CDR3: CASSPTPDTHYGYTF

J: TRBJ1-1
V: TRBV11-2
CDR3: CASSLGGWGNTEAFF

J: TRBJ1-3
V: TRBV6-1
CDR3: CASSVGPSGNTIYF

J: TRBJ2-7
V: TRBV6-5
CDR3: CASSPTLSGYEQYF

J: TRBJ2-7
V: TRBV30
CDR3: CAWGRALEQYF

J: TRBJ2-7
V: TRBV14
CDR3: CASSQDWGSSYEQYF

J: TRBJ2-2
V: TRBV5-1
CDR3: CASSAGRTGMTGELFF

J: TRBJ2-1
V: TRBV4-1
CDR3: CASSLGTGWSNEQFF

J: TRBJ1-5
V: TRBV5-6
CDR3: CASSSSGQVYQPQHF

J: TRBJ1-2
V: TRBV5-8
CDR3: CASSLKGQTTYYGYTF

J: TRBJ1-2
V: TRBV5-5
CDR3: CASRQGQLYGYTF

J: TRBJ2-5
V: TRBV5-1
CDR3: CASSLSAGRGETQYF

J: TRBJ1-5
V: TRBV5-1
CDR3: CASSLEGYSNQPQHF

J: TRBJ2-7
V: TRBV10-3
CDR3: CAIREGQGAIEQYF

J: TRBJ2-7
V: TRBV4-3
CDR3: CASSRGQGITYEQYF

J: TRBJ2-3
V: TRBV9
CDR3: CASSGPTSALLTDTQYF

J: TRBJ2-7
V: TRBV12-2
CDR3: CASRLGEWPYEQYF

J: TRBJ1-1
V: TRBV7-2
CDR3: CASSLTGNTEAFF

J: TRBJ2-5
V: TRBV30
CDR3: CAWQDSVKETQYF

J: TRBJ1-1
V: TRBV19
CDR3: CASSLGDRRPEAFF

J: TRBJ2-3
V: TRBV9
CDR3: CASSVAQAGGLADTQYF

J: TRBJ2-7
V: TRBV4-3
CDR3: CASSQVTSGDYEQYF

J: TRBJ1-6
V: TRBV19
CDR3: CASLNPGQGGRGSPLHF

J: TRBJ1-1
V: TRBV10-3
CDR3: CAARARDNTEAFF

J: TRBJ2-7
V: TRBV28
CDR3: CASPGPGDTYEQYF

J: TRBJ2-7
V: TRBV30
CDR3: CAWSVSTGAAGQYF

J: TRBJ2-7
V: TRBV15
CDR3: CATSRQASGEQYF

J: TRBJ2-5
V: TRBV5-4
CDR3: CASSLAGGLETQYF

J: TRBJ1-2
V: TRBV4-1
CDR3: CASSATGLANYGYTF

J: TRBJ1-2
V: TRBV2
CDR3: CASSVLTGPAGYTF